Below are 21 T cell receptor beta chains sequenced from a single sample in a study of blood T cell repertoires in COVID-19. Some clones are missing from TCRdb's copy, which holds only in-frame ones; the method was immunoSEQ multiplex PCR. Found here are roughly 240,000 clones, approximately 87% of them singletons; the top ten hold about 4.5%. Source material: peripheral blood. These receptors were obtained from a man in his sixties who had recovered from COVID-19.

J is TRBJ2-2 and V is TRBV29-1, with 9 positions matching TRBD2. V shed 4 bases and J 7 bases; nucleotides not matched to a gene: 10. CDR1 and CDR2 from the germline V gene are SQVTM and ANQGSEA. The CDR3 length is 15 residues. CDR3 nucleotides: TGCAGCGTTGGGTTGGCGGGAGGGCCCGGCGGGGAGCTGTTTTTT. Residues: CSVGLAGGPGGELFF.

J is TRBJ1-4 and V is TRBV29-1; D is unclear. V lost 5 bases and J lost 7, with 17 bases in between. Germline V gives CDR1 SQVTM, CDR2 ANQGSEA. The CDR3 is 14 amino acids. The CDR3 sequence: CSVRRNSGGEKLFF. CDR3 nucleotides: TGCAGCGTTCGCCGGAACTCGGGAGGTGAAAAACTGTTTTTT.

The chain carries TRBV10-2 and TRBJ2-7, with no clear D. Trimming removed 3 bases at V and 4 bases at J, with 4 bases between. The CDR3 extends over 11 amino acids. The V gene's germline CDR1 is WSHSY and CDR2 SAAADI. The CDR3 nucleotides are TGCGCCAGCAGTGAAGCATACGAGCAGTACTTC. Its protein product is CASSEAYEQYF.

J is TRBJ1-4 and V is TRBV19, with D possibly TRBD1 on 6 matching bases. Germline V gene lookup returns CDR1 LNHDA and CDR2 SQIVND (reference sequence). The V end was cut by 3 bases, the J end by 7 bases, with 15 bases between. The CDR3 length is 15 residues. Here the CDR3 DNA reads TGTGCCAGTAGTATTACACAGGGAGGGGGTGAAAAACTGTTTTTT. Translated: CASSITQGGGEKLFF.

This clone has only a few counts. The rearrangement joins TRBV19 to TRBJ1-5; a weak D match, TRBD1 (6 bases). The V and J ends lost 2 bases and 6 bases respectively, with 17 bases between them. The CDR3 is made up of 16 amino acids. Germline assignment: CDR1 LNHDA and CDR2 SQIVND (reference sequence). This CDR3 reads CASSISAGTRGQPQHF. Written as DNA, the CDR3 is TGTGCCAGTAGTATATCGGCAGGGACAAGGGGTCAGCCCCAGCATTTT.

V is TRBV5-1 and J is TRBJ2-7; 7 positions agree with TRBD1. After removal of 4 bases from V and 7 bases from J, the junction contained 14 bases not matched to a gene. The CDR3 contains 15 residues. The germline V gene encodes CDR1 SGHRS and CDR2 YFSETQ. CDR3 sequence: CASSIQTGRTGEQYF. The CDR3 nucleotides read TGCGCCAGCAGCATCCAGACAGGGCGGACTGGTGAGCAGTACTTC.

The rearrangement links TRBV23-1 to TRBJ2-5; the match to TRBD1 covers 8 bases. TRBV23-1 is recorded as an ORF, its role being uncertain. With V trimmed by 0 bases and J by 4 bases, 10 bases remained unmatched. This CDR3 comprises 17 residues. CDR3 protein: CASSQSTDREVGETQYF. CDR3 DNA: TGCGCCAGCAGTCAATCGACGGACAGGGAAGTCGGAGAGACCCAGTACTTC.

The chain uses TRBV21-1 and TRBJ2-2; TRBD1, as called in the table, went unchecked against the DNA. TRBV21-1 is a listed pseudogene. The CDR3 sequence is 15 residues long. The CDR3, as DNA: TGTGCCAGCAGCAAAATGACAGGGGAAATCGGGGAGCTGTTTTTT. As protein: CASSKMTGEIGELFF.

The rearrangement joins TRBV7-6 to TRBJ2-7, with 7 nucleotides matching TRBD1. The CDR3 is made up of 20 amino acids. Unmatched junction bases numbered 21, after V lost 1 base and J lost 3 bases. Germline V gene sequence: CDR1 SGHVS, CDR2 FNYEAQ. The CDR3 nucleotides read TGTGCCAGCAGCTTAGGCTTGAAGGGGGCAGGGCAATCCCGAAGCTACGAGCAGTACTTC. It translates to CASSLGLKGAGQSRSYEQYF.

The chain has TRBV5-4 and TRBJ2-1; 12 nucleotides match TRBD2. Germline CDR1 SGHNT, CDR2 YYREEE (reference sequence). The CDR3 is 16 amino acids. The ends lost 0 bases at V and 6 bases at J; junction bases unmatched: 4. CDR3 sequence: CASSLGLAGGSNEQFF. CDR3 in DNA: TGTGCCAGCAGCTTGGGGCTAGCGGGGGGGAGCAATGAGCAGTTCTTC.

V gene TRBV5-6 combines with J gene TRBJ1-6, with D possibly TRBD1 on 5 matching bases. The CDR3 has 16 residues. CDR1 is SGHDT and CDR2 is YYEEEE in the germline V gene. V gave up 2 bases and J gave up 6 bases, with 15 bases separating them. CDR3 in DNA: TGTGCCAGCAGCTTAGGTCAAACCGGGGGTAATTCACCCCTCCACTTT. It translates to CASSLGQTGGNSPLHF.

V gene TRBV2 combines with J gene TRBJ2-5; maybe TRBD2 (6 bases). V shed 6 bases and J shed 4 bases, with 21 bases lying between them. This CDR3 region has 16 residues. The V gene's germline CDR1 is SNHLY and CDR2 FYNNEI. CDR3 region: CASRGMDQTGGETQYF. The CDR3 nucleotides read TGTGCCAGCAGAGGAATGGACCAAACCGGGGGAGAGACCCAGTACTTC. The whole variable domain, filled in from reference TRBV2 and TRBJ2-5, reads EPEVTQTPSHQVTQMGQEVILRCVPISNHLYFYWYRQILGQKVEFLVSFYNNEISEKSEIFDDQFSVERPDGSNFTLKIRSTKLEDSAMYFCASRGMDQTGGETQYFGPGTRLLVL.

The V gene is TRBV5-6, the J gene TRBJ1-2; the D is unclear. Germline V gives CDR1 SGHDT, CDR2 YYEEEE. V lost 4 bases, J lost 4 bases, and 23 bases lay in between. This CDR3 has 17 amino acids. This CDR3 reads CASSPSDNSARRYGYTF. CDR3 in DNA: TGTGCCAGCAGCCCTTCCGACAACTCAGCCCGGCGCTATGGCTACACCTTC.

In DNA, the CDR3 is TGTGCCAGCAGTTCGGAGGGCAGAGCTAACTATGGCTACACCTTC. This encodes CASSSEGRANYGYTF. The rearrangement uses TRBV27 and TRBJ1-2; D remains unclear. Trimming took 4 bases from V and 0 from J, leaving 12 bases between them. Per germline, CDR1 MNHEY and CDR2 SMNVEV (reference sequence). The CDR3 has 15 residues.

V usage is TRBV29-1 and J usage is TRBJ2-3, with TRBD1 matching 8 bases. The CDR3 has 13 residues. With V trimmed by 5 bases and J by 5 bases, 6 bases remained unmatched. The V gene's germline CDR1 is SQVTM and CDR2 ANQGSEA. CDR3 DNA: TGCAGCGTTCCGGCCAGGGGGCAAGATACGCAGTATTTT. Translating gives CSVPARGQDTQYF.

The chain has TRBV7-9 and TRBJ2-7, with a weak D call TRBD1 (6 bases). The CDR3 is 16 residues long. The V and J ends lost 0 bases and 0 bases respectively, with 12 bases between them. Germline CDR1 is SEHNR and CDR2 is FQNEAQ (reference sequence). The CDR3 DNA reads as TGTGCCAGCAGCTTAGCGGACAGATTCACCTCCTACGAGCAGTACTTC. It yields the protein CASSLADRFTSYEQYF.

The chain recombines TRBV7-8 with TRBJ2-5; D is perhaps TRBD1 (5 bases). This CDR3 is built from 17 residues. The V gene lost 2 bases and the J gene lost 5 bases, with 21 bases spanning the gap. The germline V gene encodes CDR1 SGHVS and CDR2 FQNEAQ. CDR3 amino acids: CASSLRLGQVISETQYF. CDR3 coding DNA: TGTGCCAGCAGCTTAAGGTTGGGGCAGGTTATATCGGAGACCCAGTACTTC. The variable domain in full, completed from reference TRBV7-8 and TRBJ2-5, reads GAGVSQSPRYKVAKRGQDVALRCDPISGHVSLFWYQQALGQGPEFLTYFQNEAQLDKSGLPSDRFFAERPEGSVSTLKIQRTQQEDSAVYLCASSLRLGQVISETQYFGPGTRLLVL.

The gene calls are TRBV6-2 or TRBV6-3 and TRBJ2-1; TRBD2 matches at 13 bases. Trimming took 4 bases from V and 1 from J; bases not matched to a gene: 7. This CDR3 spans 18 amino acids. Germline V gene sequence: CDR1 MNHEY, CDR2 SVGEGT. CDR3 in DNA: TGTGCCAGCAGTTCCCCGACTAGCGGGAGGTCGTCCTACAATGAGCAGTTCTTC. Amino acid sequence: CASSSPTSGRSSYNEQFF.

V is TRBV30 and J is TRBJ1-1, with D possibly TRBD1 on 6 matching bases. The CDR3 is made up of 15 amino acids. The V end was cut by 6 bases, the J end by 1 base, with 18 bases between. The germline V gene encodes CDR1 GTSNPN and CDR2 SVGIG (reference sequence). CDR3 nucleotides: TGTGCCTGTCGGTGGTGGGGGCGTGGGAACACTGAAGCTTTCTTT. This sequence encodes CACRWWGRGNTEAFF.

This chain uses TRBV29-1 with TRBJ2-2, with TRBD2 as a possible D gene (5 bases). Deletions cut 5 bases from V and 1 base from J, with 11 bases between. There are 14 residues in the CDR3. Germline lookup yields CDR1 SQVTM and CDR2 ANQGSEA. The CDR3 DNA sequence: TGCAGCGTTCTGGCTGCGGGGAACACCGGGGAGCTGTTTTTT. Translating gives CSVLAAGNTGELFF.

The DNA of the CDR3 is TGTGCCAGTAGTACGGGACAGGGCTCTGGAAACACCATATATTTT. Its translation: CASSTGQGSGNTIYF. The chain joins TRBV19 to TRBJ1-3, with TRBD1 matching over 9 bases. Germline assignment: CDR1 LNHDA and CDR2 SQIVND (reference sequence). With 4 bases clipped from V and 0 bases from J, the junction kept 1 base outside the gene matches. This CDR3 has 15 residues.